These 11 T cell receptor beta chains share one sample of origin, sequenced in a study of naive and memory T cell subsets. Amplification of ligated cDNA took four PCR rounds with SP2 and nested alpha and beta constant primers. TCRdb called the UMI-ligation and nested PCR reads again in MiXCR, with one record for every CDR3 protein. The table records around 35,000 distinct CDR3 sequences, more than 9.5% of them present only once. Treatment meaning: skin biopsy from PPD injection site in Mantoux-positive individual. TCR cDNA received a 3' ligated oligonucleotide that carried a UMI. The sequencing here drew on skin, taken from a tuberculin skin test site. The receptor source for this set is an adult in good health.

This clonotype was recorded a few times. This may be a read error, as it is one base from a much larger clone. The chain is built from TRBV10-3 and TRBJ1-5; TRBD1 matches 8 bases. Germline assignment: CDR1 ENHRY and CDR2 SYGVKD. The CDR3 loop spans 13 amino acids. CDR3 nucleotide sequence: TGTGCCATCACCCCGGGACAGGATCAGCCCCAGAATTTT. Amino acid sequence: CAITPGQDQPQNF.

This clonotype has a handful of counts. The chain uses TRBV12-3 or TRBV12-4 and TRBJ1-1; D call uncertain. The CDR3 is 14 amino acids. Trimming took 6 bases from V and 6 from J, leaving 17 bases between them. CDR3 sequence: CASSGMSVVSEAFF. The CDR3 DNA is TGTGCCAGCAGCGGCATGTCGGTGGTGTCTGAAGCTTTCTTT.

The rearrangement links TRBV2 to TRBJ2-1; D is perhaps TRBD1 or TRBD2 (6 bases each). Germline CDR1 reads SNHLY; CDR2 reads FYNNEI. This CDR3 has 14 residues. V was shortened by 7 bases and J by 2 bases, with 12 bases between the two germline ends. CDR3 residues: CASKVGGAYNEQFF. CDR3 nucleotide sequence: TGTGCCAGCAAAGTCGGGGGCGCCTACAATGAGCAGTTCTTC.

This clonotype has a handful of counts. The rearrangement joins TRBV29-1 to TRBJ1-2; D is unresolved. Germline assignment: CDR1 SQVTM and CDR2 ANQGSEA. The V and J ends lost 2 bases and 7 bases respectively, with 11 bases between them. The CDR3 length is 12 residues. CDR3 protein: CSVERRTGGYTF. In DNA, the CDR3 is TGCAGCGTTGAACGGAGAACGGGTGGCTACACCTTC.

This clonotype was recorded a few times. This chain joins TRBV7-2 and TRBJ2-2, with 12 bases that match TRBD2. Losses at the gene ends were 1 base for V and 4 bases for J; bases not matched to a gene: 7. Germline loops: CDR1 SGHTA, CDR2 FQGNSA. The CDR3 extends over 18 amino acids. CDR3 DNA sequence: TGTGCCAGCAGCTTAGGGCCTAGCGGGAGGGCTGGCACCGGGGAGCTGTTTTTT. Translating gives CASSLGPSGRAGTGELFF.

This clonotype was recorded once. The chain has TRBV19 and TRBJ2-7; 8 nucleotides align to TRBD2. The trim removed 3 bases at V and 5 bases at J, leaving 6 bases unmatched. Per germline, CDR1 LNHDA and CDR2 SQIVND (reference sequence). CDR3 size: 14 residues. The chain's CDR3 is CASSIAAGAHEQYF. CDR3 nucleotides: TGTGCCAGTAGTATTGCAGCGGGAGCTCACGAGCAGTACTTC.

At least ten counts were recorded for this clonotype. J is TRBJ1-1 and V is TRBV29-1; a weak D match, TRBD1 (5 bases). This CDR3 spans 13 amino acids. V lost 1 base and J lost 3, with 9 bases in between. Germline-derived CDR1 and CDR2 are SQVTM and ANQGSEA. The CDR3 reads CSVEGKQDTEAFF. CDR3 nucleotide sequence: TGCAGCGTTGAAGGGAAACAGGACACTGAAGCTTTCTTT.

This clonotype was observed a few times. This chain links TRBV12-3 or TRBV12-4 with TRBJ2-7, with TRBD1 identical over 9 bases. V was pared by 7 bases and J by 4 bases, with 11 bases of the junction left unmatched. The CDR3 consists of 15 residues. The CDR3 DNA reads as TGTGCCAGCACTCGTGACAGGGGGAATGGTTACGAGCAGTACTTC. It is translated as CASTRDRGNGYEQYF.

This clonotype turned up a few times. The chain combines TRBV30 with TRBJ2-5; tentative D call: TRBD2 (5 bases). Germline CDR1 reads GTSNPN; CDR2 reads SVGIG (reference sequence). The CDR3 totals 12 residues. Trimming removed 5 bases at V and 4 bases at J, with 11 bases between. CDR3: CAWADFRETQYF. CDR3 DNA sequence: TGTGCCTGGGCGGACTTCCGAGAGACCCAGTACTTC.

This clonotype was detected only a few times. The chain carries TRBV7-3 and TRBJ2-1; TRBD2 agrees at 8 bases. J was trimmed by 7 bases and V by 5 bases; bases with no gene match: 1. Looked up from germline, CDR1 is SGHTA and CDR2 is FQGTGA. CDR3 length: 12 residues. The CDR3 bases are TGTGCCAGCAGCGAGCGGGGGAATGAGCAGTTCTTC. It translates to CASSERGNEQFF.

This rearrangement joins TRBV12-3 or TRBV12-4 to TRBJ1-4; D ambiguous. Trimming pared 1 base from V and 8 bases from J, leaving 2 bases between. The CDR3 sequence is 11 residues long. CDR3 coding DNA: TGTGCCAGCAGTTTAGAAGAAAAACTGTTTTTT. It yields the protein CASSLEEKLFF.